These T cell receptor beta chains were read from a single sample in a study of early T cells in non-severe SARS-CoV-2 infection. MiXCR, run by TCRdb on the 5' RACE reads, gives a single entry per CDR3 protein. Of about 110,000 distinct CDR3 sequences in the sample, 10% to 15% were seen once. The material was whole blood, obtained at baseline. Receptors were obtained from an adult who was a healthcare worker with PCR-confirmed SARS-CoV-2 infection or an uninfected control (not recorded which). Both conserved end residues are trimmed from each CDR3.

>TRBJ1-6|TRBV5-1
ASSLHQGAPLH
>TRBJ2-1|TRBV19
ASSPGATYNEQF
>TRBJ1-1|TRBV5-1
ASSNNRGGTEAF
>TRBJ1-1|TRBV18
ASSLPRVNTEAF
>TRBJ2-3|TRBV5-4
ASSLRAGVDTQY
>TRBJ1-1|TRBV5-1
ASNRGSEAF
>TRBJ2-1|TRBV6-1
ASSEERGVLQF
>TRBJ1-4|TRBV20-1
SAMPGQGGEKLF
>TRBJ2-5|TRBV29-1
SVEKQRETQY
>TRBJ2-7|TRBV13
ASSAQGGAYEQY
>TRBJ1-1|TRBV7-9
ASSHGVTGEAF
>TRBJ1-3|TRBV30
AWIPSGNTIY
>TRBJ2-2|TRBV6-1
ASSATGRELF
>TRBJ2-5|TRBV5-5
ASSSQIGTTPQETQY
>TRBJ1-2|TRBV11-2
ASGLSAPYGYT